The clone carrying this T cell receptor (beta chain) was found many times. These data belong to a study of T-cell reconstitution after alpha-beta-depleted transplantation in children. The TCRbeta library incorporated unique molecular identifiers. MiXCR, run by TCRdb on the PCR reads, gives a single entry per CDR3 protein. This sample carries about 240,000 distinct CDR3 sequences, roughly 24% of them seen once, and the ten largest clones take about 2.6%. This CDR3 has 13 amino acids. Trimming cost V 7 bases and J 1 base, with 8 bases left between them. The germline CDR1 and CDR2 sequences are MNHEY and SMNVEV (reference sequence).

The gene calls are TRBV27 and TRBJ2-4; possible D gene TRBD1, 5 bases. The source of this sequence is a girl aged 2-10 years with Fanconi anemia, due to receive a stem cell transplant. Sequencing used PBMCs, obtained before TCRalphabeta/CD19-depleted stem cell transplant. The CDR3 DNA reads as TGTGCCAGCAAGGCAGGGGCCAAAAACATTCAGTACTTC. Translated, it gives CASKAGAKNIQYF.